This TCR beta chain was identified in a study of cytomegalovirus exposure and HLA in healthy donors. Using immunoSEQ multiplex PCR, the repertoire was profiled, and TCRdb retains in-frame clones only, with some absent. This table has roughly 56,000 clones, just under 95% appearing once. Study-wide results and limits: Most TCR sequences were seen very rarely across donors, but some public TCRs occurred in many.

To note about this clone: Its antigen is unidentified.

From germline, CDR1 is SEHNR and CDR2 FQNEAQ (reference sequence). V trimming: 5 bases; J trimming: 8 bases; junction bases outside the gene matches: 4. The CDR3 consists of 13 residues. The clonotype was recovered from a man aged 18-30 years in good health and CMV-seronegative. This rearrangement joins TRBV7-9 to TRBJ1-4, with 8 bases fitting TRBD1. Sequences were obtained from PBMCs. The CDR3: CASSARDREKLFF. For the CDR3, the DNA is TGTGCCAGCAGCGCCCGGGACAGGGAAAAACTGTTTTTT.